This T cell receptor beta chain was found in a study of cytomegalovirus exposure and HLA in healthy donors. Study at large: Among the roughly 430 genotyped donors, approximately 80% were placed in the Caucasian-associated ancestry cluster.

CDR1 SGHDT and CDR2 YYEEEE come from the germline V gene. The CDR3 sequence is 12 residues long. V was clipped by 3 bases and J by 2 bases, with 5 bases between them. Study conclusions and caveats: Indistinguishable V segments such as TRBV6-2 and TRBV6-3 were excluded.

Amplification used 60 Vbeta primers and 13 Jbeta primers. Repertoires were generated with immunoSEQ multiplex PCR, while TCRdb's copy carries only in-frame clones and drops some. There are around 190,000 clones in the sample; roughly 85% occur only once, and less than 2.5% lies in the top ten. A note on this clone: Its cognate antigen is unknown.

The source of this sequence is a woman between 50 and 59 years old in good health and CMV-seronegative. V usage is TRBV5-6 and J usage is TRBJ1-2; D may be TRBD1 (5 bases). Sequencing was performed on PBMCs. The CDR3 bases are TGTGCCAGCAGCTCAGGGAACTATGGCTACACCTTC. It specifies CASSSGNYGYTF.